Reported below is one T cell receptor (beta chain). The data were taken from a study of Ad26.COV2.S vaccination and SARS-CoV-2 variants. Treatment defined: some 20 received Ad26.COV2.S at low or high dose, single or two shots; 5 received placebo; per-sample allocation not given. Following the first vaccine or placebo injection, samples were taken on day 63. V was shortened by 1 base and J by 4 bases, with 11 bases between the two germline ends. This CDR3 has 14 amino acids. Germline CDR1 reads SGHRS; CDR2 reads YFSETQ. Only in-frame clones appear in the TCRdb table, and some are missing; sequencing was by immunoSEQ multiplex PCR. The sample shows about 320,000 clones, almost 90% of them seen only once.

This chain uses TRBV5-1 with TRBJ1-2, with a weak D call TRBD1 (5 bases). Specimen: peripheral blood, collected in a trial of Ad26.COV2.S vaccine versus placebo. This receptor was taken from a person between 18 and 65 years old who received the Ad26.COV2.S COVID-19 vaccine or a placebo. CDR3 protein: CASSLSGQGYGYTF. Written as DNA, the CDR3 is TGCGCCAGCAGCTTGAGTGGGCAGGGCTATGGCTACACCTTC.